These 2 T cell receptor beta chains originate from one sample sequenced in a study of blood T cell repertoires in COVID-19. Measured with immunoSEQ multiplex PCR; TCRdb has only the in-frame clones, and not every one. The data contain about 140,000 clones, around nine tenths of them seen just once; the ten biggest clones take up less than 5.5%. Source material: peripheral blood. The receptors were sampled from a human donor in a cohort sampled during active COVID-19.

The rearrangement uses TRBV5-1 and TRBJ1-1; 8 nucleotides agree with TRBD1. With 4 bases clipped from V and 3 bases from J, the junction kept 5 bases outside the gene matches. CDR1 and CDR2 from the germline V gene are SGHRS and YFSETQ. The CDR3 totals 14 residues. In DNA, the CDR3 is TGCGCCAGCAGCCAGGGACAGGTGCACACTGAAGCTTTCTTT. Translating it yields CASSQGQVHTEAFF.

The chain carries TRBV10-1 and TRBJ2-7, with 8 nucleotides matching TRBD1. Looked up from germline, CDR1 is WNHNN and CDR2 is SYGVQD (reference sequence). CDR3 size: 17 residues. V shed 0 bases, J shed 0 bases, and the junction held 7 bases outside the gene matches. The CDR3 protein is CASSESLPGGISYEQYF. The CDR3 DNA reads as TGCGCCAGCAGTGAGTCCCTTCCAGGGGGCATCTCCTACGAGCAGTACTTC.